A selection of T cell receptor beta chains follows, all from one sample in a study of response to subunit inactivated influenza vaccine. A single record per CDR3 protein comes from TCRdb applying MiXCR to the RT-PCR reads. The top ten hold 10% to 15% of the sample, which has approximately 570,000 distinct CDR3 sequences, 6.5% to 8% seen once. Sequencing was performed on PBMCs from blood, taken approximately 25 months after vaccination. These TCRs come from a man aged 50 to 69 who received an inactivated influenza vaccine. The CDR3 runs from the conserved cysteine through the conserved F or W. The order of the fields is V gene, J gene, CDR3 protein.

v_gene: TRBV5-1
j_gene: TRBJ2-3
CDR3aa: CASRAGGGRGTDTQYF

v_gene: TRBV7-2
j_gene: TRBJ1-5
CDR3aa: CASSRNGGGQSPQHF

v_gene: TRBV5-1
j_gene: TRBJ2-7
CDR3aa: CASSWGSGSFDEQYF

v_gene: TRBV27
j_gene: TRBJ2-4
CDR3aa: CASSLSPPRTNIQYF

v_gene: TRBV3-1
j_gene: TRBJ1-2
CDR3aa: CASSHRQIHNYGYTF

v_gene: TRBV5-1
j_gene: TRBJ2-3
CDR3aa: CASSLDPGGADTQYF

v_gene: TRBV27
j_gene: TRBJ2-2
CDR3aa: CASSLRGRVGTGELFF

v_gene: TRBV24-1
j_gene: TRBJ2-5
CDR3aa: CATSVGGGETQYF

v_gene: TRBV6-2/TRBV6-3
j_gene: TRBJ2-7
CDR3aa: CASNQLSYEQYF

v_gene: TRBV19
j_gene: TRBJ2-3
CDR3aa: CASSIEDRGLTDTQYF

v_gene: TRBV4-1
j_gene: TRBJ1-4
CDR3aa: CASSQSRGTGEKLFF

v_gene: TRBV2
j_gene: TRBJ2-7
CDR3aa: CASSVDSHEQYF

v_gene: TRBV25-1
j_gene: TRBJ2-3
CDR3aa: CASRGGGVATQYF

v_gene: TRBV7-9
j_gene: TRBJ1-2
CDR3aa: CASSPDVPASLF

v_gene: TRBV4-3
j_gene: TRBJ2-2
CDR3aa: CASSQEIQAGANTGELFF

v_gene: TRBV4-3
j_gene: TRBJ1-1
CDR3aa: CASSQGWAANTEAFF

v_gene: TRBV12-3/TRBV12-4
j_gene: TRBJ1-5
CDR3aa: CASTHTGRGLYSNQPQHF

v_gene: TRBV28
j_gene: TRBJ1-1
CDR3aa: CATQRGEAFF

v_gene: TRBV20-1
j_gene: TRBJ2-1
CDR3aa: CSAIRGTTYSEQFF

v_gene: TRBV5-1
j_gene: TRBJ2-1
CDR3aa: CASSLASGSSSYNEQFF

v_gene: TRBV7-9
j_gene: TRBJ2-6
CDR3aa: CASSLDGLGANVLTF

v_gene: TRBV28
j_gene: TRBJ2-1
CDR3aa: CASSLVLAGTSSYNEQFF

v_gene: TRBV19
j_gene: TRBJ2-1
CDR3aa: CASSIGVLNEQFF

v_gene: TRBV4-2
j_gene: TRBJ2-6
CDR3aa: CASSQELARANVLTF

v_gene: TRBV5-1
j_gene: TRBJ2-1
CDR3aa: CASSLEASGAYNEQFF

v_gene: TRBV7-2
j_gene: TRBJ1-5
CDR3aa: CASSLRGQANQPQHF

v_gene: TRBV5-5
j_gene: TRBJ2-7
CDR3aa: CASSWTDSSYEQYF

v_gene: TRBV7-8
j_gene: TRBJ1-2
CDR3aa: CASSPTAASGYTF

v_gene: TRBV5-1
j_gene: TRBJ2-7
CDR3aa: CASSLDAPGQFYEQYF

v_gene: TRBV7-9
j_gene: TRBJ1-1
CDR3aa: CASSLVRDRNTEAFF

v_gene: TRBV5-6
j_gene: TRBJ2-1
CDR3aa: CASNRNEGEINEQFF

v_gene: TRBV28
j_gene: TRBJ2-2
CDR3aa: CASSLPETGELFF